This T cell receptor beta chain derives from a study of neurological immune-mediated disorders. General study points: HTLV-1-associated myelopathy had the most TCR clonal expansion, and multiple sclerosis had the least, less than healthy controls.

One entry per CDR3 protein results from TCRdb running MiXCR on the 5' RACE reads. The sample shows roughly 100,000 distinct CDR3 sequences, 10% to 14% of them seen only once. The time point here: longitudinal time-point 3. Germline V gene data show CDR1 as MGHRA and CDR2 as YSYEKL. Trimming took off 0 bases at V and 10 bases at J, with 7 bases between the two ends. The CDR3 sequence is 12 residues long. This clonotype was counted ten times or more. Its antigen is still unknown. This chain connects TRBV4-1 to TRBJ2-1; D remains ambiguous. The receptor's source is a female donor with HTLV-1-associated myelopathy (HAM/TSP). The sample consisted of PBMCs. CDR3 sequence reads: CASSQDRGEQFF. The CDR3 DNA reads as TGCGCCAGCAGCCAAGATCGCGGAGAGCAGTTCTTC.